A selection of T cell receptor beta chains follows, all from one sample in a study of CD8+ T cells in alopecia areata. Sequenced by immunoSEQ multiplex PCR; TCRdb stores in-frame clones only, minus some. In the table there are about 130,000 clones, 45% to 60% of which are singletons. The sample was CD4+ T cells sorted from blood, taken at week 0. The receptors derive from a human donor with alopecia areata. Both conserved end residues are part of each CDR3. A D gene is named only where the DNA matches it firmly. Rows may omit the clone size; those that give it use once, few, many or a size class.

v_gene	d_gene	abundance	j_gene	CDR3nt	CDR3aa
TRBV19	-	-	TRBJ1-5	TGTGCCAGTACGAAACAGGGCGTTCAGCCCCAGCATTTT	CASTKQGVQPQHF
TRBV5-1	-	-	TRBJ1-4	TGCGCCAGCAGCGCCACGGACAGTGCAACTAATGAAAAACTGTTTTTT	CASSATDSATNEKLFF
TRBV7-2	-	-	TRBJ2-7	TGTGCCAGCAGCTTAGCTTCGGGACTGTCACCCTACGAGCAGTACTTC	CASSLASGLSPYEQYF
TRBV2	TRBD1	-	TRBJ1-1	TGTGCCAGCAGTTGGGGCCAGGGGGCTAGAGCTTTCTTT	CASSWGQGARAFF
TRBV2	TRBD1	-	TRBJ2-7	TGTGCCAGCAGCTCGAGGACAGGCACCCCGGGCCGCCCATCTTTC	CASSSRTGTPGRPSF
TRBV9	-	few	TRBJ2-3	TGTGCCAGCAGCGTAGCTTTGGCAGATACGCAGTATTTT	CASSVALADTQYF
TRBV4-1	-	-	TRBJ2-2	TGCGCCAGCAGCCAGGTTACGGGCACCGGGGAGCTGTTTTTT	CASSQVTGTGELFF
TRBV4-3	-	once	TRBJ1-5	TGCGCCAGCAGCCAAGATAAGACACTGAAACAGCCCCAGCATTTT	CASSQDKTLKQPQHF
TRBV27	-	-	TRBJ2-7	TGTGCCAGCAGCTACCAGGCGAGCTCCTACGAGCAGTACTTC	CASSYQASSYEQYF
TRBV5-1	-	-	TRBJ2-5	TGCGCCAGCAGCGCCGCGACTAGTGCTTTTGAGACCCAGTACTTC	CASSAATSAFETQYF
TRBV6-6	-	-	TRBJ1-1	TGTGCCAGCAGTTACTCTGTGGATGCGGGCACTGAAGCTTTCTTT	CASSYSVDAGTEAFF
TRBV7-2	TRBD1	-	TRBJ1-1	TGTGCCAGCACCCGACCAGGGACAGGGAGGACTGAAGCTTTCTTT	CASTRPGTGRTEAFF
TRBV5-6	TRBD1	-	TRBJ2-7	TGTGCCAGCAGCCCTCGGGCGACAGGGTTGAGGTACGAGCAGTACTTC	CASSPRATGLRYEQYF
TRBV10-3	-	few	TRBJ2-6	TGTGCCATCAGCGACAGCTCTGGGGCCAACGTCCTGACTTTC	CAISDSSGANVLTF
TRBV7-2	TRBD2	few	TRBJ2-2	TGTGCCAGCAGGCCTAACCCCGGACTAGCGGGAAGAGGGGAGCTGTTTTTT	CASRPNPGLAGRGELFF
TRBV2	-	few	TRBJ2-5	TGTGCCAGCAAGGTCGATACCCTTACACGTACCACCCAAGAGACCCAGTACTTC	CASKVDTLTRTTQETQYF
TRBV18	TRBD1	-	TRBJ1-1	TGTGCCAGCTCACCACCAGGACAGGCTCCTGAAGCTTTCTTT	CASSPPGQAPEAFF
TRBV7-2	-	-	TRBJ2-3	TGTGCCAGCAGCTTAGCGCTGAGTAGTACCCCAGATACGCAGTATTTT	CASSLALSSTPDTQYF
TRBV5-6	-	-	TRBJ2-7	TGTGCCAGCAGCTTGGTTGGCAGGGAGAGCTACGAGCAGTACTTC	CASSLVGRESYEQYF
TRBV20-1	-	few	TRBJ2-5	TGCAGTGCTAGTTGGTCGACCCAGTACTTC	CSASWSTQYF